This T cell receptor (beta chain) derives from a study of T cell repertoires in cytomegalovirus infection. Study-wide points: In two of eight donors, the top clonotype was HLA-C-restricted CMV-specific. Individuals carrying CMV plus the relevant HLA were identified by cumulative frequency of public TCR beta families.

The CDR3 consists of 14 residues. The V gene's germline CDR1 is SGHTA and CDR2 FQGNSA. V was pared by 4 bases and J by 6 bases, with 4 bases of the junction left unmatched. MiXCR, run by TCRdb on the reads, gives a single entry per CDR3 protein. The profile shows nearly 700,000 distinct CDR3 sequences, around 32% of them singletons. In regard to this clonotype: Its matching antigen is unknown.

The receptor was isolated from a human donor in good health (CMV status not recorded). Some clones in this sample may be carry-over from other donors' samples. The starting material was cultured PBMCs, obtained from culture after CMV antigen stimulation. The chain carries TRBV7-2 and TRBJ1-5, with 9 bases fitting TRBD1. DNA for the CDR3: TGTGCCAGCAGCTCGGACAGGGGAAGTCAGCCCCAGCATTTT. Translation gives CASSSDRGSQPQHF.